These 27 T cell receptor beta chains were all obtained from the same sample, sequenced in a study of blood T cell repertoires in COVID-19 (dated by TCRdb to 2018 to 2020). The library was produced with the immunoSEQ multiplex PCR assay. Here the immuneACCESS table is served through TCRdb, limited to in-frame sequences with V and J called. Missing clones are a known gap in these copies; in checked studies unresolved V genes cover under half, and the rest lacks a known reason. The sample yields around 300,000 clones; around 90% were counted once. Under 1.1% of the sample lies in the top ten. The sample was peripheral blood. These receptors came from a middle-aged woman with COVID-19, enrolled during active disease.

The rearrangement links TRBV20-1 to TRBJ1-4, with D possibly TRBD1 on 6 matching bases. CDR3 length: 13 residues. Germline V gene data show CDR1 as DFQATT and CDR2 as SNEGSKA (reference sequence). V was cut by 3 bases and J by 8 bases, with 13 bases left in between. CDR3 amino acids: CSASEVQGEKLFF. In DNA, the CDR3 is TGCAGTGCTAGTGAGGTCCAGGGGGAAAAACTGTTTTTT.

The V call is TRBV7-8, the J call TRBJ2-1; 8 bases match TRBD2. J gave up 6 bases and V 6 bases, and 10 bases lay outside the gene matches. The CDR3 is made up of 15 amino acids. Germline V gene lookup returns CDR1 SGHVS and CDR2 FQNEAQ. As DNA, the CDR3 is TGTGCCAGCAGTCATAGGACTAGCCAGGTCAATGAGCAGTTCTTC. Translating it yields CASSHRTSQVNEQFF.

This sequence joins TRBV2 and TRBJ2-5, with no clear D. V gave up 8 bases and J gave up 5 bases, with 12 bases separating them. Germline CDR1 SNHLY, CDR2 FYNNEI. The CDR3 has 12 residues. CDR3 bases: TGTGCCAGCGCCACTACCTGGGAGACCCAGTACTTC. Translating it yields CASATTWETQYF.

This chain connects TRBV5-5 to TRBJ1-3, with 7 bases identical to TRBD1. Per germline, CDR1 SGHKS and CDR2 YYEKEE (reference sequence). This CDR3 contains 15 residues. Losses at the gene ends were 4 bases for V and 0 bases for J; bases not matched to a gene: 4. CDR3: CASSPTGISGNTIYF. DNA of the CDR3: TGTGCCAGCAGCCCGACAGGGATCTCTGGAAACACCATATATTTT.

Concerning this clone itself: Additional DNA sequences in this sample encode the identical CDR3. This chain links TRBV4-3 with TRBJ1-2; 7 bases are a match to TRBD1. CDR1 and CDR2 from the germline V gene are LGHNA and YSLEER. The CDR3 runs to 14 residues. After removal of 0 bases from V and 8 bases from J, the junction contained 6 bases not matched to a gene. This chain's CDR3 is CASSQDPRQGGYTF. The CDR3 DNA reads TGCGCCAGCAGCCAAGATCCCCGACAGGGCGGCTACACCTTC.

This clone is a singleton in its sample. The chain employs TRBV18 and TRBJ1-4; D remains ambiguous. Germline V gives CDR1 KGHSH, CDR2 LQKENI. The CDR3 extends over 14 amino acids. Trimming stripped 2 bases from V and 3 bases from J, with 7 bases between. The DNA for the CDR3 is TGTGCCAGCTCACCAACCCCGGCTAATGAAAAACTGTTTTTT. Translating gives CASSPTPANEKLFF.

As concerns this clone: The junction does not match germline at one end; this may be a read error. The V call is TRBV7-7, the J call TRBJ2-1, with D maybe TRBD2 (6 bases). Germline V gene lookup returns CDR1 SSHAT and CDR2 FNYEAQ (reference sequence). The CDR3 covers 14 residues. CDR3 nucleotides: TGTGCTAGCAGCTTAGCGAGCGGGTACAATGAGCAGTTCTTC. Translation gives CASSLASGYNEQFF.

The genes are TRBV2 and TRBJ2-7; 12 nucleotides line up with TRBD2. V lost 4 bases and J lost 3; bases outside the gene matches: 7. CDR3 length: 16 residues. Germline V gives CDR1 SNHLY, CDR2 FYNNEI. The DNA for the CDR3 is TGTGCCAGCAGTGGACTAGCGGGAGCCGGGGGCTACGAGCAGTACTTC. Translated, it gives CASSGLAGAGGYEQYF.

This chain links TRBV7-9 with TRBJ1-3; 9 nucleotides align to TRBD1. Germline V gene data show CDR1 as SEHNR and CDR2 as FQNEAQ (reference sequence). CDR3 length: 15 residues. V gave up 5 bases and J gave up 4 bases; unmatched junction bases: 6. The CDR3 sequence is CASSPGGTGGNTIYF. The CDR3 DNA reads as TGTGCCAGCAGCCCAGGCGGGACAGGGGGAAACACCATATATTTT. The full variable domain, completed using reference TRBV7-9 and TRBJ1-3, is DTGVSQNPRHKITKRGQNVTFRCDPISEHNRLYWYRQTLGQGPEFLTYFQNEAQLEKSRLLSDRFSAERPKGSFSTLEIQRTEQGDSAMYLCASSPGGTGGNTIYFGEGSWLTVV.

The chain couples TRBV6-5 to TRBJ2-7, with D possibly being TRBD2 (7 bases). CDR3 length: 15 residues. With 5 bases removed from V and 6 bases from J, the gap between germline ends came to 20 bases. The germline gives CDR1 MNHEY, CDR2 SVGAGI. CDR3 sequence reads: CASSPQWGGRIEQYF. The CDR3 coding sequence is TGTGCCAGCAGTCCCCAATGGGGGGGGCGAATCGAGCAGTACTTC.

V and J are TRBV29-1 and TRBJ1-1; maybe TRBD1 (6 bases). The V and J ends lost 8 bases and 6 bases respectively, with 22 bases between them. The CDR3 is 14 residues long. Germline CDR1 SQVTM, CDR2 ANQGSEA. As DNA, the CDR3 is TGCAGCTTCCACCCCGGGCAGGGGACCGCTGAAGCTTTCTTT. It encodes CSFHPGQGTAEAFF. Complete variable domain (other parts from reference TRBV29-1 and TRBJ1-1): SAVISQKPSRDICQRGTSLTIQCQVDSQVTMMFWYRQQPGQSLTLIATANQGSEATYESGFVIDKFPISRPNLTFSTLTVSNMSPEDSSIYLCSFHPGQGTAEAFFGQGTRLTVV.

The chain combines TRBV18 with TRBJ1-2; 7 bases are shared with TRBD1. J was trimmed by 3 bases and V by 3 bases; bases with no gene match: 4. CDR1 is KGHSH and CDR2 is LQKENI in the germline V gene. This CDR3 has 14 amino acids. The chain's CDR3 is CASSPDRVHYGYTF. As DNA, the CDR3 is TGTGCCAGCTCACCCGACAGGGTACACTATGGCTACACCTTC.

This sequence joins TRBV19 and TRBJ1-1; D unresolved. Germline loops: CDR1 LNHDA, CDR2 SQIVND (reference sequence). V shed 4 bases and J shed 7 bases, with 13 bases lying between them. This CDR3 region has 13 residues. CDR3 in DNA: TGTGCCAGTAGTAGGGCGATTGAGAGTGAAGCTTTCTTT. Amino acid sequence: CASSRAIESEAFF.

This chain connects TRBV5-8 to TRBJ1-5, with TRBD1 matching over 12 bases. The CDR3 runs to 16 residues. The germline CDR1 and CDR2 sequences are SGHTS and YDEGEE. J was trimmed by 7 bases and V by 4 bases; bases with no gene match: 9. CDR3 region: CASSPRDRGHGQPQHF. CDR3 DNA: TGTGCCAGCAGCCCCCGGGACAGGGGGCACGGACAGCCCCAGCATTTT.

V usage is TRBV27 and J usage is TRBJ1-5; 8 bases map to TRBD1. The V segment lost 5 bases and the J segment 7 bases; nucleotides outside the gene matches: 13. The CDR3 has 16 amino acids. The germline gives CDR1 MNHEY, CDR2 SMNVEV (reference sequence). The CDR3 sequence is CASSNYDRGKRQPQHF. In nucleotides, the CDR3 is TGTGCCAGCAGTAATTACGACAGGGGAAAAAGGCAGCCCCAGCATTTT.

The chain recombines TRBV28 with TRBJ1-2, with 7 bases that match TRBD1. Germline loops: CDR1 MDHEN, CDR2 SYDVKM. This CDR3 comprises 11 residues. CDR3 loop: CATGTNYGYTF. The CDR3, as DNA: TGTGCGACAGGGACGAACTATGGCTACACCTTC.

This clone has more than one count but fewer than ten. The chain employs TRBV19 and TRBJ1-2; D is possibly TRBD1 (5 bases). There are 16 residues in the CDR3. The germline gives CDR1 LNHDA, CDR2 SQIVND (reference sequence). Trimming removed 4 bases from V and 8 bases from J, with 23 bases in between. The CDR3 sequence: CASSTADSHRGQGYTF. CDR3 coding DNA: TGTGCCAGTAGTACGGCTGACAGTCATCGCGGCCAAGGCTACACCTTC.

The CDR3 protein is CASSLSGGALDEQFF. CDR3 nucleotide sequence: TGTGCCAGCAGCCTCAGCGGGGGGGCCCTGGATGAGCAGTTCTTC. The chain employs TRBV4-2 and TRBJ2-1; TRBD2 aligns across 10 bases. The V and J ends lost 4 bases and 8 bases, in that order; junction bases with no gene match: 8. This CDR3 spans 15 amino acids. In germline, CDR1 is LGHNA, CDR2 YNFKEQ.

The rearrangement uses TRBV4-3 and TRBJ1-3; TRBD1 matches 7 bases. J lost 3 bases, V lost 4 bases, and 12 bases had no gene match. From germline, CDR1 is LGHNA and CDR2 YSLEER. The CDR3 has 17 amino acids. The CDR3 coding sequence is TGCGCCAGCAGCCCCCGGGGGGGAGGGGGCGATGGAAACACCATATATTTT. Protein: CASSPRGGGGDGNTIYF.

The chain is built from TRBV12-3 or TRBV12-4 and TRBJ1-2, with D possibly matching TRBD1 (5 bases). This CDR3 is 11 amino acids long. Trimming took 8 bases from V and 7 from J, leaving 11 bases between them. CDR3 region: CASASQGGYTF. The DNA of the CDR3 is TGTGCCAGCGCGAGTCAGGGTGGCTACACCTTC.

The J gene is TRBJ2-2, the V gene TRBV19; possible D gene TRBD1, 5 bases. Germline CDR1 LNHDA, CDR2 SQIVND (reference sequence). The ends were cut back, 7 bases at V and 2 bases at J, with 8 bases in the middle. This CDR3 has 13 amino acids. Here the CDR3 reads CASTRVNTGELFF. The CDR3 bases are TGTGCCAGTACCAGGGTAAACACCGGGGAGCTGTTTTTT.

The chain uses TRBV18 and TRBJ1-3, with 7 nucleotides matching TRBD1. Germline trimming cut 4 bases from V and 6 bases from J; bases unmatched to any gene: 12. The CDR3 spans 16 residues. Germline values: CDR1 KGHSH, CDR2 LQKENI. The CDR3 sequence: CASSQYTGALENTIYF. CDR3 DNA: TGTGCCAGCTCACAATACACAGGGGCCCTGGAAAACACCATATATTTT. Looking up the rest from reference TRBV18 and TRBJ1-3 gives the full variable domain: NAGVMQNPRHLVRRRGQEARLRCSPMKGHSHVYWYRQLPEEGLKFMVYLQKENIIDESGMPKERFSAEFPKEGPSILRIQQVVRGDSAAYFCASSQYTGALENTIYFGEGSWLTVV.

The chain combines TRBV5-1 with TRBJ2-2; 8 nucleotides agree with TRBD1. This CDR3 region has 16 residues. V trimming: 4 bases; J trimming: 2 bases; junction bases outside the gene matches: 7. Germline V gene data show CDR1 as SGHRS and CDR2 as YFSETQ. CDR3 amino acids: CASSLGQGANTGELFF. CDR3 nucleotides: TGCGCCAGCAGCCTAGGACAGGGCGCAAACACCGGGGAGCTGTTTTTT.

The CDR3 here is CASNNYNEQFF. The CDR3 DNA follows: TGTGCCAGCAATAATTACAATGAGCAGTTCTTC. V gene TRBV6-5 combines with J gene TRBJ2-1; D remains unclear. CDR3 length: 11 residues. The V end lost 7 bases, the J end lost 4 bases, and 5 bases lay between the germline ends. Looked up from germline, CDR1 is MNHEY and CDR2 is SVGAGI.

This chain links TRBV4-3 with TRBJ2-1, with 9 bases matching TRBD2. The CDR3 runs to 17 residues. Trimming took 0 bases from V and 7 from J; bases not matched to a gene: 10. The germline V gene has CDR1 LGHNA and CDR2 YSLEER. The CDR3 region is CASSQDPSSGRKNEQFF. The CDR3 region has the DNA TGCGCCAGCAGCCAAGATCCGAGTAGCGGGAGAAAGAATGAGCAGTTCTTC.

J is TRBJ1-5 and V is TRBV19; D gene uncertain. V was pared by 5 bases and J by 0 bases, with 11 bases between. CDR1 is LNHDA, CDR2 SQIVND, per germline (reference sequence). The CDR3 is made up of 15 amino acids. The CDR3 DNA reads TGTGCCAGTAGTCTTGGCCAGTATAGCAATCAGCCCCAGCATTTT. Its translation is CASSLGQYSNQPQHF.

The chain couples TRBV5-1 to TRBJ2-3; weak D call: TRBD1 (6 bases). This CDR3 spans 16 amino acids. V was pared by 0 bases and J by 2 bases, with 13 bases between. Looked up from germline, CDR1 is SGHRS and CDR2 is YFSETQ. The chain's CDR3 is CASSLVQGSFTDTQYF. CDR3 nucleotide sequence: TGCGCCAGCAGCTTGGTACAGGGTAGTTTCACAGATACGCAGTATTTT.